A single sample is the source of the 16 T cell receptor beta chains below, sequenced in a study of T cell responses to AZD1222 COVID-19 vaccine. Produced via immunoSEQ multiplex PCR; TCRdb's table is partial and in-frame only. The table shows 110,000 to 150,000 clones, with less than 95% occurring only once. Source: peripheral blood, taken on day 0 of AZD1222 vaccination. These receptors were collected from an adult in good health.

CDR3 protein: CSVVHQGYGYTF. DNA of the CDR3: TGCAGCGTTGTTCATCAGGGCTATGGCTACACCTTC. The chain employs TRBV29-1 and TRBJ1-2; the D gene is possibly TRBD1 (5 bases). The CDR3 loop spans 12 amino acids. Trimming shortened V by 4 bases and J by 4 bases, and 10 bases separated the two germline ends. Germline V gene data show CDR1 as SQVTM and CDR2 as ANQGSEA.

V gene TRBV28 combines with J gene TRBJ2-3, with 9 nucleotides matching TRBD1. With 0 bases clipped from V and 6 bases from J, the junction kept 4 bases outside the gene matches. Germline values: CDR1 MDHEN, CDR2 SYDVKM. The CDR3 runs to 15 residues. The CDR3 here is CASSLWGQGRDTQYF. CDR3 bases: TGTGCCAGCAGTTTATGGGGACAGGGAAGGGATACGCAGTATTTT. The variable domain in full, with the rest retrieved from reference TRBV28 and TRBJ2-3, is DVKVTQSSRYLVKRTGEKVFLECVQDMDHENMFWYRQDPGLGLRLIYFSYDVKMKEKGDIPEGYSVSREKKERFSLILESASTNQTSMYLCASSLWGQGRDTQYFGPGTRLTVL.

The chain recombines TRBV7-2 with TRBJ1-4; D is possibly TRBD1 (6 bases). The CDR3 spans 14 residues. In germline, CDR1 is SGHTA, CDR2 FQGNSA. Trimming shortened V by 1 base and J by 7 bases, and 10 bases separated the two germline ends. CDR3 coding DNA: TGTGCCAGCAGCTTAGACAGGGTGGGTGAAAAACTGTTTTTT. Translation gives CASSLDRVGEKLFF.

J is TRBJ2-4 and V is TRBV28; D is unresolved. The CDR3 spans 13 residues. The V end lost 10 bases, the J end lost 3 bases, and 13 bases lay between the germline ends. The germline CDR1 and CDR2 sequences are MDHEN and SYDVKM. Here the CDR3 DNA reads TGTGCCACCAATCGGCCTCTCAAAAACATTCAGTACTTC. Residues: CATNRPLKNIQYF. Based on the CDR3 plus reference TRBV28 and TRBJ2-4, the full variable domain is DVKVTQSSRYLVKRTGEKVFLECVQDMDHENMFWYRQDPGLGLRLIYFSYDVKMKEKGDIPEGYSVSREKKERFSLILESASTNQTSMYLCATNRPLKNIQYFGAGTRLSVL.

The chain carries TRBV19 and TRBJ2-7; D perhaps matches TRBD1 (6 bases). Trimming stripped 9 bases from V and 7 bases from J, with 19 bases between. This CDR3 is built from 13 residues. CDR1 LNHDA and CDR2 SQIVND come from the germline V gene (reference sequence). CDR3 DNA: TGTGCCAGCCATGGACAGTCCCTACGGGAGCAGTACTTC. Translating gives CASHGQSLREQYF. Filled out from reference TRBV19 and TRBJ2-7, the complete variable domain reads DGGITQSPKYLFRKEGQNVTLSCEQNLNHDAMYWYRQDPGQGLRLIYYSQIVNDFQKGDIAEGYSVSREKKESFPLTVTSAQKNPTAFYLCASHGQSLREQYFGPGTRLTVT.

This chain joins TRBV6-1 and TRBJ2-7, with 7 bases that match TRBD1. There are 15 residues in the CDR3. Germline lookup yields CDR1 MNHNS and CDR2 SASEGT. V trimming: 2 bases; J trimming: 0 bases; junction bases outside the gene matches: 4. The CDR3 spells CASSEFGDSSYEQYF. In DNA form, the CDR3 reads TGTGCCAGCAGTGAATTTGGGGACAGCTCCTACGAGCAGTACTTC.

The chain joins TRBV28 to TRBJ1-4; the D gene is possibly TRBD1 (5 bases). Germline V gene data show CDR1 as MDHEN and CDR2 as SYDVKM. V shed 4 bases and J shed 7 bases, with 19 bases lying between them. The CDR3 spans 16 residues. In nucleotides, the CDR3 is TGTGCCAGCAGTTCGCCACAGGAGAGAATAGGTGAAAAACTGTTTTTT. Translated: CASSSPQERIGEKLFF.

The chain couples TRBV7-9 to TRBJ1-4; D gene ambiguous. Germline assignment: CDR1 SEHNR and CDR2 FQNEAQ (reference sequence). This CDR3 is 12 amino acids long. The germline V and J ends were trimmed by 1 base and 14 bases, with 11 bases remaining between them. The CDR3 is CASSLGRGRLFF. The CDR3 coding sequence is TGTGCCAGCAGCTTAGGTCGGGGTCGGCTGTTTTTT.

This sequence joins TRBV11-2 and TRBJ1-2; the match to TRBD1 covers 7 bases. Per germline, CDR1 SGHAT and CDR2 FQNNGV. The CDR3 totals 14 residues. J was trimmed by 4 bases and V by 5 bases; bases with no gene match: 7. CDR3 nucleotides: TGTGCCAGCAGCCTAAGGACAGGTGCCTATGGCTACACCTTC. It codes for CASSLRTGAYGYTF.

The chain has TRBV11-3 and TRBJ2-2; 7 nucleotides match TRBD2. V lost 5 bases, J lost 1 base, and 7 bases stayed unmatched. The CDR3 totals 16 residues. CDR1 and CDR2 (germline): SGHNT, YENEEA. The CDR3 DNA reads TGTGCCAGCAGCCTTCCTCTAGCGGAGAACACCGGGGAGCTGTTTTTT. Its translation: CASSLPLAENTGELFF. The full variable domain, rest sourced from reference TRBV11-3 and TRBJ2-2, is EAGVVQSPRYKIIEKKQPVAFWCNPISGHNTLYWYLQNLGQGPELLIRYENEEAVDDSQLPKDRFSAERLKGVDSTLKIQPAELGDSAVYLCASSLPLAENTGELFFGEGSRLTVL.

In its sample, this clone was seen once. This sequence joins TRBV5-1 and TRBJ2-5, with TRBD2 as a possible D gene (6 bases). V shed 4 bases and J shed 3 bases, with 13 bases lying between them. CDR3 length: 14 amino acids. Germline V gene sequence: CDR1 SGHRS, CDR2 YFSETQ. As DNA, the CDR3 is TGCGCCAGCAGCCCGGGAGTTGGGAAAGAGACCCAGTACTTC. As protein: CASSPGVGKETQYF.

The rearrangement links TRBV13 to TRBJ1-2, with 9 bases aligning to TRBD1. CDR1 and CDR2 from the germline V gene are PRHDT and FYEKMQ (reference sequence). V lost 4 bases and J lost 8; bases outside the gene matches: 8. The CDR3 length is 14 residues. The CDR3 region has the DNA TGTGCCAGCAGCTCGGGACAGGGAGGGGGAGGCTACACCTTC. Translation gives CASSSGQGGGGYTF.

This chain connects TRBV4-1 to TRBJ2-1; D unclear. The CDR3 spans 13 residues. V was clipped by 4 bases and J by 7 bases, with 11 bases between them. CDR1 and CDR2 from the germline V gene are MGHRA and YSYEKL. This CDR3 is CASSPSTRNEQFF. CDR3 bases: TGCGCCAGCAGCCCTAGTACGAGGAATGAGCAGTTCTTC.

The CDR3 region has the DNA TGTGCCAGCAGCTCAATGAGGAGGGTGAACACTGAAGCTTTCTTT. Its translation is CASSSMRRVNTEAFF. V and J are TRBV11-2 and TRBJ1-1, with unresolved D. Germline CDR1 reads SGHAT; CDR2 reads FQNNGV. V lost 4 bases, J lost 0 bases, and 12 bases lay in between. The CDR3 totals 15 residues.

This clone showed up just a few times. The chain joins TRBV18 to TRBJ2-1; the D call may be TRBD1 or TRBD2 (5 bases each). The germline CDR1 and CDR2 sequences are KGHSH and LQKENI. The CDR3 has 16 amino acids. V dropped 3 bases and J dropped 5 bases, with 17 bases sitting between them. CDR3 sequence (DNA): TGTGCCAGCTCACCTCTTGGGGCGGGCACAAACAATGAGCAGTTCTTC. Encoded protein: CASSPLGAGTNNEQFF. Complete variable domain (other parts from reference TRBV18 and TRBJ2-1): NAGVMQNPRHLVRRRGQEARLRCSPMKGHSHVYWYRQLPEEGLKFMVYLQKENIIDESGMPKERFSAEFPKEGPSILRIQQVVRGDSAAYFCASSPLGAGTNNEQFFGPGTRLTVL.

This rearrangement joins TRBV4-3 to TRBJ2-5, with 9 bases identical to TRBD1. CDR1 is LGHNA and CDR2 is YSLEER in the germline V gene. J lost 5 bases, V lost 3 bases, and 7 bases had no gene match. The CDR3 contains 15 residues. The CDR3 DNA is TGCGCCAGCAGCCACATAGGACAGGGGACGGAGACCCAGTACTTC. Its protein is CASSHIGQGTETQYF.